This T cell receptor beta chain was sequenced for a study of T cells in Graves' hyperthyroidism and ophthalmopathy. Study as a whole: Peripheral blood was taken when the disease was first diagnosed, before any treatment began. The study's findings and limits: The blood repertoire included most of the expanded thyroid clonotypes above 0.001.

RNA transcripts served as the template for amplifying TCR beta CDR3 regions. The HTBI primer set drove a first-round RT-PCR of the TCR CDR3. Each CDR3 protein gets one entry after TCRdb re-called the multiplex PCR reads with MiXCR. The sample carries roughly 500,000 distinct CDR3 sequences, roughly 23% recorded once. Enrolled ophthalmopathy patients presented with a Clinical Activity Score of at least 3, a NOSPECS grade of at least 4, and disease duration under 3 months. Diagnostic decisions used clinical symptoms, serum thyroxine and TRAb, thyroid ultrasound and orbital computed tomography. The CDR3 loop spans 14 amino acids. Unmatched junction bases numbered 6, after V lost 3 bases and J lost 7 bases. Germline-derived CDR1 and CDR2 are LGHDT and YNNKEL (reference sequence). This clonotype has just a few counts. The antigen is unknown.

The chain combines TRBV3-1 with TRBJ1-1, with 9 bases matching TRBD1. The sample taken for sequencing was blood. The sequence came from an older woman with Graves' ophthalmopathy. CDR3 amino acids: CASSQLQGAGEAFF. The CDR3 nucleotides read TGTGCCAGCAGCCAGTTACAGGGGGCTGGTGAAGCTTTCTTT.